These 22 T cell receptor beta chains share one sample of origin, sequenced in a study of T-cell reconstitution after alpha-beta-depleted transplantation in children. During its preparation, the TCRbeta library received unique molecular identifiers. TCRdb re-analysed the PCR reads in MiXCR, keeping a single row per CDR3 protein. The repertoire holds about 460,000 distinct CDR3 sequences, about 10% seen once, with 2% in the top ten. Sequenced material: PBMCs, taken before TCRalphabeta/CD19-depleted stem cell transplant. Receptors originate from a child younger than 10 with inherited bone marrow failure, due to receive a stem cell transplant.

This clonotype was detected many times. This rearrangement joins TRBV7-9 to TRBJ2-3; 13 positions agree with TRBD2. The CDR3 covers 17 residues. Trimming took 4 bases from V and 6 from J; bases not matched to a gene: 10. Germline-derived CDR1 and CDR2 are SEHNR and FQNEAQ (reference sequence). The CDR3 bases are TGTGCCAGCAGCTCCCTTCGACTAGCGGGAGGTACCGATACGCAGTATTTT. Residues: CASSSLRLAGGTDTQYF.

A word on this clonotype: With a much larger clone just one base away, this may be a read error. V usage is TRBV12-3 or TRBV12-4 and J usage is TRBJ2-4; the match to TRBD2 covers 7 bases. The J segment lost 6 bases and the V segment lost 5 bases, leaving 10 bases of the junction unmatched. The CDR3 is made up of 15 amino acids. CDR3: CASSPREVPANIQYF. The CDR3 nucleotides read TGTGCCAGCAGTCCCCGGGAGGTGCCCGCAAACATTCAGTACTTC.

This clonotype has at least ten counts. The chain links TRBV7-2 to TRBJ2-5; D is possibly TRBD2 (5 bases). V lost 5 bases to trimming and J lost 2 bases, with 9 bases between them. Germline V lookup: CDR1 SGHTA, CDR2 FQGNSA. This CDR3 is built from 13 residues. CDR3 residues: CASSRGTQETQYF. CDR3 nucleotides: TGTGCCAGCAGCCGGGGTACACAAGAGACCCAGTACTTC.

This clonotype appeared many times. V is TRBV29-1 and J is TRBJ1-1, with D possibly matching TRBD1 (6 bases). Trimming pared 3 bases from V and 2 bases from J, leaving 10 bases between. The CDR3 loop spans 13 amino acids. Germline V gene data show CDR1 as SQVTM and CDR2 as ANQGSEA. The chain's CDR3 is CSVDQGSNTEAFF. The CDR3, as DNA: TGCAGCGTTGATCAGGGGAGCAACACTGAAGCTTTCTTT.

This clonotype was picked up a small number of times. The V call is TRBV28, the J call TRBJ1-1; 7 bases match TRBD1. Trimming cost V 6 bases and J 4 bases; bases outside gene matches: 8. This CDR3 is 14 amino acids long. From germline, CDR1 is MDHEN and CDR2 SYDVKM. CDR3 in DNA: TGTGCCAGCAGATCCGACAGGGTGGGCACTGAAGCTTTCTTT. It yields the protein CASRSDRVGTEAFF.

The table lists this clonotype with many counts. This sequence joins TRBV28 and TRBJ1-2; tentative D call: TRBD1 (5 bases). There are 15 residues in the CDR3. Between the trimmed V and J ends, which lost 3 bases and 4 bases, there was a span of 15 bases. CDR1 and CDR2 (germline): MDHEN, SYDVKM. This chain's CDR3 is CASSLRDPAGYGYTF. The CDR3 region has the DNA TGTGCCAGCAGTTTGAGGGACCCCGCCGGCTATGGCTACACCTTC.

Concerning this clonotype: The DNA is omitted, as the CDR3 cannot be located on it reliably, and the CDR3 follows TCRdb's listing. The V call is TRBV12-3 or TRBV12-4, the J call TRBJ2-3; TRBD2, the table's D call, was not compared with the DNA. The CDR3 has 15 residues if both end residues are counted. The CDR3 sequence is CASSTSTGRTDTQYF.

Many counts were recorded for this clonotype. The chain is built from TRBV7-9 and TRBJ1-1; D is perhaps TRBD1 (6 bases). CDR1 is SEHNR, CDR2 FQNEAQ, per germline (reference sequence). V lost 5 bases and J lost 6, with 10 bases in between. This CDR3 has 12 amino acids. CDR3 protein: CASSPRQAEAFF. Here the CDR3 DNA reads TGTGCCAGCAGCCCGAGACAGGCTGAAGCTTTCTTT.

This clonotype was picked up many times. The CDR3 nucleotides read TGTGCCAGCAGTTTAGAGGGCCGAGAGGCTTTCTTT. It is translated as CASSLEGREAFF. The rearrangement links TRBV12-3 or TRBV12-4 to TRBJ1-1; no definite D call. Trimming took off 1 base at V and 11 bases at J, with 11 bases between the two ends. This CDR3 region has 12 residues.

The chain couples TRBV28 to TRBJ2-5; D is possibly TRBD1 (5 bases). Trimming took off 1 base at V and 5 bases at J, with 11 bases between the two ends. The CDR3 length is 14 residues. Germline-derived CDR1 and CDR2 are MDHEN and SYDVKM. Written as DNA, the CDR3 is TGTGCCAGCAGTTTATCCCCGCAGGGCGAGACCCAGTACTTC. It is translated as CASSLSPQGETQYF.

This clonotype was seen repeatedly, ten times or more. V gene TRBV7-9 combines with J gene TRBJ1-1; TRBD1 matches 7 bases. The CDR3 runs 15 residues. The junction had 9 bases not matched to a gene; V was cut back by 4 bases and J by 4 bases. Germline V gene sequence: CDR1 SEHNR, CDR2 FQNEAQ (reference sequence). The CDR3, as DNA: TGTGCCAGCAGCTATGAGAGGGGGCTCGGCACTGAAGCTTTCTTT. It translates to CASSYERGLGTEAFF.

This clonotype was picked up many times. The chain couples TRBV28 to TRBJ2-5; possibly TRBD1 for D (5 bases). Trimming pared 5 bases from V and 3 bases from J, leaving 10 bases between. Germline CDR1 is MDHEN and CDR2 is SYDVKM. The CDR3 is 13 residues long. This CDR3 is CASSETVEETQYF. DNA for the CDR3: TGTGCCAGCAGTGAGACAGTTGAAGAGACCCAGTACTTC.

The table lists this clonotype with a few counts. The rearrangement joins TRBV30 to TRBJ2-2, with D perhaps being TRBD1 or TRBD2 (6 bases each). This CDR3 has 14 residues. The germline V and J ends were trimmed by 7 bases and 0 bases, with 12 bases remaining between them. Germline lookup yields CDR1 GTSNPN and CDR2 SVGIG (reference sequence). CDR3 in amino acids: CASWGAANTGELFF. The CDR3 nucleotides read TGTGCCTCCTGGGGGGCGGCGAACACCGGGGAGCTGTTTTTT.

This clonotype occurred many times. The chain uses TRBV4-2 and TRBJ2-7; D gene unclear. V gave up 1 base and J gave up 0 bases, with 7 bases separating them. The CDR3 contains 14 residues. Germline V lookup: CDR1 LGHNA, CDR2 YNFKEQ. CDR3 loop: CASSQVYSSYEQYF. CDR3 sequence (DNA): TGTGCCAGCAGCCAAGTCTACAGCTCCTACGAGCAGTACTTC.

This clonotype was counted ten times or more. This CDR3 reads CASSLIASEYEQYF. As DNA, the CDR3 is TGTGCCAGCAGCTTGATCGCTAGCGAATACGAGCAGTACTTC. The V call is TRBV11-2, the J call TRBJ2-7, with D maybe TRBD2 (6 bases). CDR1 is SGHAT, CDR2 FQNNGV, per germline. CDR3 length equals 14 residues. The V gene lost 3 bases and the J gene lost 4 bases, with 13 bases spanning the gap.

This clonotype came up many times. The chain has TRBV6-6 and TRBJ1-5, with D perhaps TRBD1 (5 bases). V dropped 4 bases and J dropped 11 bases, with 9 bases sitting between them. The CDR3 contains 11 residues. Germline V gene lookup returns CDR1 MNHNY and CDR2 SVGAGI (reference sequence). The DNA of the CDR3 is TGTGCCAGCAGTTCCCCGGGGGCCCAGCATTTT. It codes for CASSSPGAQHF.

The V call is TRBV12-3 or TRBV12-4, the J call TRBJ2-7, with a possible D match to TRBD1 (5 bases). This CDR3 has 14 residues. V lost 6 bases and J lost 2, with 14 bases in between. The CDR3 spells CASSRDRKTYEQYF. The DNA for the CDR3 is TGTGCCAGCAGCCGCGACAGAAAAACCTACGAGCAGTACTTC.

This clonotype was seen ten or more times. The chain couples TRBV7-9 to TRBJ2-2; 8 positions agree with TRBD1. The germline V gene has CDR1 SEHNR and CDR2 FQNEAQ (reference sequence). CDR3 length equals 14 residues. With V trimmed by 5 bases and J by 5 bases, 4 bases remained unmatched. CDR3 amino acids: CASSSRGPTGELFF. The CDR3, as DNA: TGTGCCAGCAGCAGCAGGGGGCCTACCGGGGAGCTGTTTTTT.

This clonotype occurred many times. The chain carries TRBV12-3 or TRBV12-4 and TRBJ2-3; possibly TRBD2 for D (5 bases). This CDR3 is 15 amino acids long. Trimming stripped 3 bases from V and 1 base from J, with 11 bases between. Here the CDR3 DNA reads TGTGCCAGCAGTTTTCGGAGCGGCGGCACAGATACGCAGTATTTT. This sequence encodes CASSFRSGGTDTQYF.

This clonotype was counted a single time. This sequence joins TRBV5-3 and TRBJ1-5; D ambiguous. TRBV5-3 is recorded as an ORF, its role being uncertain. The CDR3 is 16 amino acids. V was clipped by 7 bases and J by 4 bases, with 21 bases between them. The CDR3 region has the DNA TGTGCCAGAGCCCTTCCAGAGAACCTACCTAATCAGCCCCAGCATTTT. It is translated as CARALPENLPNQPQHF.

This clonotype came up many times. The chain employs TRBV7-9 and TRBJ1-6; D gene unclear. The CDR3 loop spans 12 amino acids. Germline V lookup: CDR1 SEHNR, CDR2 FQNEAQ (reference sequence). V lost 1 base and J lost 9, with 4 bases in between. The CDR3, as DNA: TGTGCCAGCAGCTTAGGTAGTTCACCCCTCCACTTT. It yields the protein CASSLGSSPLHF.

This clonotype was seen a few times. The chain carries TRBV6-2 or TRBV6-3 and TRBJ2-7; 8 bases line up with TRBD2. The CDR3 runs 18 residues. CDR1 and CDR2 (germline): MNHEY, SVGEGT. The J segment lost 0 bases and the V segment lost 0 bases, leaving 10 bases of the junction unmatched. The CDR3 is CASSYSVHTGTSSYEQYF. In DNA form, the CDR3 reads TGTGCCAGCAGTTACTCGGTACATACCGGGACTAGCTCCTACGAGCAGTACTTC.